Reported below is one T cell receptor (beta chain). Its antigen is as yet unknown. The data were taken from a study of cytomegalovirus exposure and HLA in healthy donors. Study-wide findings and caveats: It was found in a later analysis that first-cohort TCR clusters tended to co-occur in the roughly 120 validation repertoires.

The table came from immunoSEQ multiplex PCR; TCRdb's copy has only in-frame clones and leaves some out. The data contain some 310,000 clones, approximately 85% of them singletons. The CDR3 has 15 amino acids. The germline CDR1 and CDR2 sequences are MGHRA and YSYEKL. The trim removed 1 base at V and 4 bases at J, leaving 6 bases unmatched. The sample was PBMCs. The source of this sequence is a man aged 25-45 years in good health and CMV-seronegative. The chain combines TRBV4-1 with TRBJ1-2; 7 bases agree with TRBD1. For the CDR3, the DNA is TGCGCCAGCAGCCAAGGGGCAGGGGGGAGCTATGGCTACACCTTC. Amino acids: CASSQGAGGSYGYTF.